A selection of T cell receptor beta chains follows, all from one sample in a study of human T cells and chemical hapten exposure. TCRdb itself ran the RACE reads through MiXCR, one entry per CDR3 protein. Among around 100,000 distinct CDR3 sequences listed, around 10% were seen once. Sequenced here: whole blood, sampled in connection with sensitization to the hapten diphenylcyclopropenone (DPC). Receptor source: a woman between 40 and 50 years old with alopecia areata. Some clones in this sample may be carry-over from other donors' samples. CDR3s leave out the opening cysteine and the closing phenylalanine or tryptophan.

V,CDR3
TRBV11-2,ASSLDPRGNNEQF
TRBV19,ASSIGGQGPHGYT
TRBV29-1,SVEDGGAGNYEQY
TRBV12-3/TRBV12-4,ASSSLTAREPQH
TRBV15,ATSRGRVGQGTNQPQH
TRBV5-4,ASSLPRTDFRSPLH
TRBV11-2,ASSLVGLPLH
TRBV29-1,SGWFGNTEAF
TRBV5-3,ARSLGTGVLGYT
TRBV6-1,ASRAQLYGYT
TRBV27,ASTRSLAGVGGAETQY
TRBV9,ASSVTVKNTEAF
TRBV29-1,SVVPGPYEQY
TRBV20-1,SAFRTGLQETQY
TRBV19,ARGHYQETQY
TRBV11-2,ASSLALGRTSGSWVDEQF
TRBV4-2,ASSPSGGGPYNEQF
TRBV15,ATSRTGAGQPQH
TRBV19,ASSGLAGGAQY
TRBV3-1,ASSQGRISSYEQY
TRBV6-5,ASSRVYTGELF
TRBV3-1,ASSHPWNYGYT
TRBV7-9,ARGGSGTDTQY
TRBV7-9,ASSPVAKQETQY